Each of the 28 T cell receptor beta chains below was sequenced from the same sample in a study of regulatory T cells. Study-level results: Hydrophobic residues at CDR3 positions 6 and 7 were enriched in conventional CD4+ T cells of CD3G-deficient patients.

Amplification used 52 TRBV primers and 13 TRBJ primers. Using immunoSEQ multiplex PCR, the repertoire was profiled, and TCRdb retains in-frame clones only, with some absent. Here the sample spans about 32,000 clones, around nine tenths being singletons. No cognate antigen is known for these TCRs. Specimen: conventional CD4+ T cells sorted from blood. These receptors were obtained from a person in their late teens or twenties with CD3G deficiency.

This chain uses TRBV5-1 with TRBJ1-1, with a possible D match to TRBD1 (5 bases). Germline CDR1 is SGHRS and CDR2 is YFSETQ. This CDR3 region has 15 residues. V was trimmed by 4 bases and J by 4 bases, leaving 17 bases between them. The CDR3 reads CASSPRWGVPTEAFF. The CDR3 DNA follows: TGCGCCAGCAGCCCACGTTGGGGGGTCCCCACTGAAGCTTTCTTT.

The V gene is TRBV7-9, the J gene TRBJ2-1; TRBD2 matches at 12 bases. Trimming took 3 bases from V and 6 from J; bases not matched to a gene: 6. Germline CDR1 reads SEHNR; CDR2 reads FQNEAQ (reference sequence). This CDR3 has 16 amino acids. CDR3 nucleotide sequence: TGTGCCAGCAGCTTGTCGGGACTAGCGGGTCGCAATGAGCAGTTCTTC. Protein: CASSLSGLAGRNEQFF.

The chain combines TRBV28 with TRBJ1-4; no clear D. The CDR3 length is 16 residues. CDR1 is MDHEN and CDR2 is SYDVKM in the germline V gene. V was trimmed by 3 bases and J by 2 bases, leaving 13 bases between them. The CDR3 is CASSLRRSWTNEKLFF. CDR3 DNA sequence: TGTGCCAGCAGTTTGCGTCGCTCGTGGACTAATGAAAAACTGTTTTTT.

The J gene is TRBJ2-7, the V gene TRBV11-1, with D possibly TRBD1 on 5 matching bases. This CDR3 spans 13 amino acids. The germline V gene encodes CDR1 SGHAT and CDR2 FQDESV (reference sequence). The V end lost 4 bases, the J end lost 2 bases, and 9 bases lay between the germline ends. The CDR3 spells CASSSAGPYEQYF. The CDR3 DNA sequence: TGTGCCAGCAGCTCCGCAGGGCCCTACGAGCAGTACTTC.

The CDR3 is CASSPPNNEQFF. The CDR3, as DNA: TGTGCCAGCTCACCACCGAACAATGAGCAGTTCTTC. The chain combines TRBV18 with TRBJ2-1; D unresolved. Between the trimmed V and J ends, which lost 0 bases and 5 bases, there was a span of 2 bases. The germline V gene has CDR1 KGHSH and CDR2 LQKENI. The CDR3 has 12 residues.

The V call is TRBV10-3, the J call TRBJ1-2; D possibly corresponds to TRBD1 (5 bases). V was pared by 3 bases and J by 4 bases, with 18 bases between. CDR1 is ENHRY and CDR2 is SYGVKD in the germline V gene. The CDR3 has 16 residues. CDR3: CAISDRGPSPTYGYTF. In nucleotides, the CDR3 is TGTGCCATCAGTGATCGGGGACCCTCACCCACCTATGGCTACACCTTC.

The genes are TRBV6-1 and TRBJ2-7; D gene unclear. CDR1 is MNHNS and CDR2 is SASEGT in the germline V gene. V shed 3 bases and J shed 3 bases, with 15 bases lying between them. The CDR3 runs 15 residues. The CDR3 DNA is TGTGCCAGCAGTGACCCCGGGCTAGGGCGCTACGAGCAGTACTTC. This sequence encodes CASSDPGLGRYEQYF.

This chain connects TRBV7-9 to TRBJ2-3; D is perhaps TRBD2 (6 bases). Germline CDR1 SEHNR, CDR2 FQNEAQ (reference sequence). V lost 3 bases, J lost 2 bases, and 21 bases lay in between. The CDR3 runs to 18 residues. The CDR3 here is CASSFSRGTSTSTDTQYF. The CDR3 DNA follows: TGTGCCAGCAGCTTCAGCCGCGGGACTTCTACCTCCACAGATACGCAGTATTTT.

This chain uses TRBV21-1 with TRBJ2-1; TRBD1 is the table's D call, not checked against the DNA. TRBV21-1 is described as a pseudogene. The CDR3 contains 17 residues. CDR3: CASSKGATGLSYNEQFF. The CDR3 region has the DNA TGTGCCAGCAGCAAAGGGGCGACAGGCTTATCCTACAATGAGCAGTTCTTC.

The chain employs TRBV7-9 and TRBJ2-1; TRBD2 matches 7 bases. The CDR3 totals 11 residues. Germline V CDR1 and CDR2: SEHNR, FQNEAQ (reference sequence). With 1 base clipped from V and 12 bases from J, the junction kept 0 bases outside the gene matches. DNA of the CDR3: TGTGCCAGCAGCTTAGGCGGGGGGCAGTTCTTC. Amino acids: CASSLGGGQFF.

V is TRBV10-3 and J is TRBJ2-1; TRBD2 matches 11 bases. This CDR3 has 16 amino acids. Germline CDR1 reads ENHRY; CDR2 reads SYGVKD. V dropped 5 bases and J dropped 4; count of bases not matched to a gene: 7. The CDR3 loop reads CAISKTSGTLYNEQFF. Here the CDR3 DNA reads TGTGCCATCAGTAAGACTAGCGGGACCCTGTACAATGAGCAGTTCTTC.

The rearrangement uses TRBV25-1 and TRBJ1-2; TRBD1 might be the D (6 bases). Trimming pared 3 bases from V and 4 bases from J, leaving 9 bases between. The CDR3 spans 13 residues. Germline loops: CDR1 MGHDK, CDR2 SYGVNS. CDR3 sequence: CASSEARGYGYTF. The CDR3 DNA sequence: TGTGCCAGCAGTGAGGCCAGGGGCTATGGCTACACCTTC.

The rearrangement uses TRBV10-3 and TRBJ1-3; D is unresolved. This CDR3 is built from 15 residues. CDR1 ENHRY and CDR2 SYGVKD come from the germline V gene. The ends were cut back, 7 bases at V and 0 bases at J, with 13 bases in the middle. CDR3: CAIIPPELSGNTIYF. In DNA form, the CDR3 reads TGTGCCATCATCCCACCCGAGCTCTCTGGAAACACCATATATTTT.

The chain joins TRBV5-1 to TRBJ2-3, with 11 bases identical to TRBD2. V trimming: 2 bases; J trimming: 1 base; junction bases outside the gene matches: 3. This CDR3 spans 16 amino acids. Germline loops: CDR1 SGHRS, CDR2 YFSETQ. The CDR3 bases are TGCGCCAGCAGCTTCGGACTAGCGGGCGGCACAGATACGCAGTATTTT. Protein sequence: CASSFGLAGGTDTQYF.

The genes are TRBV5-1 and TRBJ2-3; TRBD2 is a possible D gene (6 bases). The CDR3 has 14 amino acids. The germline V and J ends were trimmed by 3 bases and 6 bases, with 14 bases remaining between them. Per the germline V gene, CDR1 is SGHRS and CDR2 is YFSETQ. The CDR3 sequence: CASSSGELGDTQYF. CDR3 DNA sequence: TGCGCCAGCAGCTCGGGGGAGCTGGGCGATACGCAGTATTTT.

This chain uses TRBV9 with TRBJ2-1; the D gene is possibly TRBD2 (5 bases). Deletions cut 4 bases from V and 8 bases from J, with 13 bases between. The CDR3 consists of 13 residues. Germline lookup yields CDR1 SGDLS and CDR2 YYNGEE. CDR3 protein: CASSLRGRDEQFF. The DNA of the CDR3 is TGTGCCAGCAGCCTTCGCGGGCGCGATGAGCAGTTCTTC.

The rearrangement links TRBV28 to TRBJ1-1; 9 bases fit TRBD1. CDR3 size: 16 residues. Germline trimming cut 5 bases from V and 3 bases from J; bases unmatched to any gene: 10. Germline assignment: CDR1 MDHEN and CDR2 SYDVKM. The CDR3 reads CASSPWGQGGDTEAFF. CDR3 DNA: TGTGCCAGCAGTCCATGGGGACAGGGAGGGGACACTGAAGCTTTCTTT.

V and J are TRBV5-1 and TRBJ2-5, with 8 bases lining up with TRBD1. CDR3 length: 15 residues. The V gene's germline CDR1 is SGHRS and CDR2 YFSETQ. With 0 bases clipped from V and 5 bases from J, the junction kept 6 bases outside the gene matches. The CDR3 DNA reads TGCGCCAGCAGCTTGGTTGGACAGGGAAAGGAGACCCAGTACTTC. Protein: CASSLVGQGKETQYF.

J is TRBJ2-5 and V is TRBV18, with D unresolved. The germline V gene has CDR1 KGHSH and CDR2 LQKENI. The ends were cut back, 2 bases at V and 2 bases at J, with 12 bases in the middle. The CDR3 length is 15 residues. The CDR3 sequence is CASSPKGSPQETQYF. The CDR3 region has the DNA TGTGCCAGCTCACCAAAGGGCAGTCCACAAGAGACCCAGTACTTC.

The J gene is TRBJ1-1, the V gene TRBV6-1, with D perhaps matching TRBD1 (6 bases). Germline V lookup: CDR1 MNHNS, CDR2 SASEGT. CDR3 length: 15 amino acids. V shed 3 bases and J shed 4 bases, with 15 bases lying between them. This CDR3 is CASSDYRVSSTEAFF. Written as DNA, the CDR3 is TGTGCCAGCAGTGATTACAGGGTCAGTAGCACTGAAGCTTTCTTT.

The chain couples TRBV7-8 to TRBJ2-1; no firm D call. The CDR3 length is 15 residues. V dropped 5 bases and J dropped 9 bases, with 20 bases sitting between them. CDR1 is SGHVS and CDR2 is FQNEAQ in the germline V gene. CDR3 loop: CASSAQSLSTGEQFF. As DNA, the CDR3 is TGTGCCAGCAGCGCCCAATCTCTGAGTACCGGTGAGCAGTTCTTC.

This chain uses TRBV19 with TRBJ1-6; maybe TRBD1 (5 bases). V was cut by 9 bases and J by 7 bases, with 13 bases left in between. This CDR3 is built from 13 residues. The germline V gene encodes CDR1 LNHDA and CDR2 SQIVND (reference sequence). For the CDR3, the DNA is TGTGCCAGCAGACAGAGCGGGAATTCACCCCTCCACTTT. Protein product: CASRQSGNSPLHF.

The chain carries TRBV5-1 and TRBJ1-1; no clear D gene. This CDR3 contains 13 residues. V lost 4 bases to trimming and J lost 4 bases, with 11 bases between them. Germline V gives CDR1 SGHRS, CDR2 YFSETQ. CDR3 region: CASSREGSTEAFF. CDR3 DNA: TGCGCCAGCAGCCGAGAGGGATCCACTGAAGCTTTCTTT.

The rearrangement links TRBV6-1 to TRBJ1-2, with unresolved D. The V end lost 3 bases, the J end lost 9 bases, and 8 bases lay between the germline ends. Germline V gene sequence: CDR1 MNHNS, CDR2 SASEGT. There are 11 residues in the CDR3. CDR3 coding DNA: TGTGCCAGCAGTGATGTAGGGAGCTACACCTTC. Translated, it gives CASSDVGSYTF.

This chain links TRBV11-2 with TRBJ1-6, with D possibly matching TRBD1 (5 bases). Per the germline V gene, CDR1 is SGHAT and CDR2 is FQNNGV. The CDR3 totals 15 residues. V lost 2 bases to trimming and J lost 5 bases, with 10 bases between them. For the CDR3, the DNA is TGTGCCAGCAGCTTATCCAGGGATCATAATTCACCCCTCCACTTT. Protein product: CASSLSRDHNSPLHF.

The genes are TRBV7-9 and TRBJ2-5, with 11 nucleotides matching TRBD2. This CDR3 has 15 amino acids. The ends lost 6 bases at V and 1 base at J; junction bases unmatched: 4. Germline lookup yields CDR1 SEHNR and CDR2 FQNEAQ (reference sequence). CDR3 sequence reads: CASSSTSGGQETQYF. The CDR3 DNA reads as TGTGCCAGCAGTTCTACTAGCGGGGGCCAAGAGACCCAGTACTTC.

The CDR3 sequence is CASSTHAAEPQHF. CDR3 nucleotide sequence: TGTGCCAGTAGCACCCATGCCGCAGAGCCCCAGCATTTT. This chain connects TRBV19 to TRBJ1-5; D not resolved. This CDR3 region has 13 residues. The germline V gene encodes CDR1 LNHDA and CDR2 SQIVND (reference sequence). Trimming took off 6 bases at V and 8 bases at J, with 14 bases between the two ends.

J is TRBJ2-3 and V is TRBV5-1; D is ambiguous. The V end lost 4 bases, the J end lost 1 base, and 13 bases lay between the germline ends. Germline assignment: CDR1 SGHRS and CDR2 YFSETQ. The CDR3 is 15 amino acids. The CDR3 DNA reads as TGCGCCAGCAGCCTTATGGGTCTCGGCACAGATACGCAGTATTTT. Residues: CASSLMGLGTDTQYF.